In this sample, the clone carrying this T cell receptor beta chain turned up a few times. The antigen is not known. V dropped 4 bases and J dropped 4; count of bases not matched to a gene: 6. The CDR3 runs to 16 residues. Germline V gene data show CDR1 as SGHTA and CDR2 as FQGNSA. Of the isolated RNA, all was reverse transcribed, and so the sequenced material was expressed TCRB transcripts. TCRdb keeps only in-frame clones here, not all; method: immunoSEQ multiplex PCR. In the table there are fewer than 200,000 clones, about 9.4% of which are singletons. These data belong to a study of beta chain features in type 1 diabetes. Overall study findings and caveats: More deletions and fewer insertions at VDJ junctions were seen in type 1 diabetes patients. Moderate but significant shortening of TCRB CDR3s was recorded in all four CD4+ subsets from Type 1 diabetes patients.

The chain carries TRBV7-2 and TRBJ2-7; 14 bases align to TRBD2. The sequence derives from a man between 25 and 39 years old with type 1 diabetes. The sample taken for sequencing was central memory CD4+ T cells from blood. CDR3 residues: CASSSATSGRVYEQYF. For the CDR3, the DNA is TGTGCCAGCAGCTCGGCGACTAGCGGGAGGGTATACGAGCAGTACTTC.